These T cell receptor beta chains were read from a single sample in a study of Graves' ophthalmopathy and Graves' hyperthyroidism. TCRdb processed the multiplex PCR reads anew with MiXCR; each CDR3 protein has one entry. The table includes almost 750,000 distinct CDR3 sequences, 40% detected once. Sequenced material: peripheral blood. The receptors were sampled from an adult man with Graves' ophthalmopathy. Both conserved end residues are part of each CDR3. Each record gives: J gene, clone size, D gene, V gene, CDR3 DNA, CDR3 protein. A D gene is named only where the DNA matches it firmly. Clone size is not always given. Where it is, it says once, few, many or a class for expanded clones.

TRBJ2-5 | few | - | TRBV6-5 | TGTGCCAGCAGTTACGTCCAGAAGGGGACCCAGTACTTC | CASSYVQKGTQYF
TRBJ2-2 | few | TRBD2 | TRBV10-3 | TGTGCCATCAGAGAGGGACTAGCGGAGGGGGCCGGGGAGCTGTTTTTT | CAIREGLAEGAGELFF
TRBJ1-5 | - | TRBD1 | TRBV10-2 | TGCGCCAGCAAAGGGACAGGGCAGGGAGGGGGCCAGCCCCAGCATTTT | CASKGTGQGGGQPQHF
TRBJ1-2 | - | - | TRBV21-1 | TGTGCCAGCAGTGAAAGCAGGGTTAACCCACAAGAGAACTATGGCTACACCTTC | CASSESRVNPQENYGYTF
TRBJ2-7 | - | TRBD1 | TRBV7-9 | TGTGCCAGCAGCTGGGGACAGTGGAACTCCTACGAGCAGTACTTC | CASSWGQWNSYEQYF
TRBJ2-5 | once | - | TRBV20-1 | TGCAGTGCTAGACATCCCGGGACCCAGTACTTC | CSARHPGTQYF
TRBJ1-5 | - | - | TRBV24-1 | TGTGCCAGCAGTTCAGGAGGGGTCAATCAGCCCCAGCATTTT | CASSSGGVNQPQHF
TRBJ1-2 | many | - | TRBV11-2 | TGTGCCAGCAGCTTAGTGGCGGAGGGACTTAATTATGGCTACACCTTC | CASSLVAEGLNYGYTF
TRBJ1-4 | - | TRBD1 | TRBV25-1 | TGTGCCAGTAGTTCCCGGACAGGGGGCGCCTCTAATGAAAAACTGTTTTTT | CASSSRTGGASNEKLFF
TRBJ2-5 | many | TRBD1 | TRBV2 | TGTGCCAGCAGCCGGGACAGGGGGGAGACCCAGTACTTC | CASSRDRGETQYF
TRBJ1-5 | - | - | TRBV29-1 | TGCAGCGTCGGACGGCATAGCAATCAGCCCCAGCATTTT | CSVGRHSNQPQHF
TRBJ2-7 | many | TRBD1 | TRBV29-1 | TGCAGCGTTGAAGGGACAGGGGACCCTTACGAGCAGTACTTC | CSVEGTGDPYEQYF
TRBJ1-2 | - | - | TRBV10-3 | TGTGCCATCGGGATTGATGGGACGGGGCACGGCTACACCTTC | CAIGIDGTGHGYTF
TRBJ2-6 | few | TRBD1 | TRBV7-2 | TGTGCCAGCAGCCAAGAGGGCAGGGGGAGCTCTGGGGCCAACGTCCTGACTTTC | CASSQEGRGSSGANVLTF
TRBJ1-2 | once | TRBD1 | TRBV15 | TGTGCCACCAGCCCCTGGGACAGGGGGCGATATGGCTACACCTTC | CATSPWDRGRYGYTF
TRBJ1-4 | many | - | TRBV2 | TGTGCCGTGCAGGGGTTCAATGAAAAACTGTTTTTT | CAVQGFNEKLFF
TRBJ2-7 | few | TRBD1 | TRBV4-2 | TGTGCCAGCAGCCCGGACAGGGATTCAAGGCGGTACTTC | CASSPDRDSRRYF
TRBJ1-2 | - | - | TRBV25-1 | TGTGCCAGCAGTGACAGGACTGGCGGCTACACCTTC | CASSDRTGGYTF
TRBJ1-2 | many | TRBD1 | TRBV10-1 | TGCGCCAGCACGGGGGACAGCGACTATGGCTACACCTTC | CASTGDSDYGYTF
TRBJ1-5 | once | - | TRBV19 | TGTGCCAGCTCACCTTTGCCCTATAGCAATCAGCCCCAGCATTTT | CASSPLPYSNQPQHF